Following are 24 T cell receptor beta chains from one sample sequenced in a study of CD8 T cells in ankylosing spondylitis. TCRdb used MiXCR to reprocess the 5' RACE reads, holding one entry per CDR3 protein. Of around 130,000 distinct CDR3 sequences listed, 9.3% are singletons. Sequences were obtained from blood, either unsorted or a sorted T cell fraction (not recorded which). The receptors shown here come from a male donor with ankylosing spondylitis or in good health (not recorded which).

This clonotype appeared many times. This chain connects TRBV5-1 to TRBJ2-3; D is perhaps TRBD1 or TRBD2 (5 bases each). The CDR3 sequence is 16 residues long. V lost 4 bases and J lost 0, with 15 bases in between. Germline CDR1 is SGHRS and CDR2 is YFSETQ. The DNA of the CDR3 is TGCGCCAGCAGCCTCGGGGCTAGTCGGAGCACAGATACGCAGTATTTT. Translation gives CASSLGASRSTDTQYF.

This clonotype was counted at least ten times. The chain carries TRBV11-2 and TRBJ2-1; 11 positions match TRBD2. This CDR3 comprises 13 residues. Germline V gives CDR1 SGHAT, CDR2 FQNNGV. J was trimmed by 9 bases and V by 2 bases; bases with no gene match: 0. The chain's CDR3 is CASSLLAGGEQFF. The CDR3 region has the DNA TGTGCCAGCAGCTTACTAGCGGGAGGTGAGCAGTTCTTC.

This clonotype occurred many times. This chain uses TRBV5-1 with TRBJ1-6; 9 nucleotides match TRBD1. The junction had 2 bases not matched to a gene; V was cut back by 0 bases and J by 7 bases. Germline V gives CDR1 SGHRS, CDR2 YFSETQ. This CDR3 is 15 amino acids long. CDR3 sequence reads: CASSLEGQGNSPLHF. The DNA for the CDR3 is TGCGCCAGCAGCTTGGAAGGACAGGGGAATTCACCCCTCCACTTT.

This clonotype occurred many times. This chain connects TRBV7-2 to TRBJ2-2, with a possible D match to TRBD2 (6 bases). CDR1 and CDR2 from the germline V gene are SGHTA and FQGNSA. This CDR3 has 16 residues. V dropped 2 bases and J dropped 2 bases, with 12 bases sitting between them. CDR3 nucleotide sequence: TGTGCCAGCAGCTTATTGGGGACTGTCAACACCGGGGAGCTGTTTTTT. It codes for CASSLLGTVNTGELFF.

This clonotype was seen only a few times. V and J are TRBV19 and TRBJ2-5; 8 positions agree with TRBD1. CDR1 LNHDA and CDR2 SQIVND come from the germline V gene (reference sequence). V dropped 6 bases and J dropped 5; count of bases not matched to a gene: 11. The CDR3 extends over 15 amino acids. The CDR3 reads CASSPVQGAWETQYF. Here the CDR3 DNA reads TGTGCCAGTAGCCCCGTGCAGGGGGCTTGGGAGACCCAGTACTTC.

This clonotype was recorded at least ten times. The CDR3 DNA follows: TGTGCCAGCAGAAGGGTGGGGACGAACCAAGAGACCCAGTACTTC. It specifies CASRRVGTNQETQYF. The chain employs TRBV27 and TRBJ2-5, with D possibly being TRBD1 or TRBD2 (5 bases each). Germline lookup yields CDR1 MNHEY and CDR2 SMNVEV (reference sequence). CDR3 size: 15 residues. V lost 6 bases and J 0 bases, leaving 14 bases between the germline ends.

This clonotype was seen at least ten times. V and J are TRBV5-1 and TRBJ2-1, with D perhaps TRBD2 (6 bases). The CDR3 is made up of 16 amino acids. CDR1 and CDR2 (germline): SGHRS, YFSETQ. V shed 0 bases and J shed 3 bases, with 13 bases lying between them. DNA of the CDR3: TGCGCCAGCAGCTTGGCGGGAGTCTATAGCTACAATGAGCAGTTCTTC. Its protein product is CASSLAGVYSYNEQFF.

This clonotype was found many times. CDR3 amino acids: CSARDDYNGLHQYF. The DNA of the CDR3 is TGCAGTGCTAGAGACGACTATAACGGTCTCCATCAGTACTTC. The chain carries TRBV20-1 and TRBJ2-7, with a possible D match to TRBD2 (5 bases). Trimming removed 0 bases from V and 10 bases from J, with 19 bases in between. Germline loops: CDR1 DFQATT, CDR2 SNEGSKA (reference sequence). The CDR3 runs 14 residues.

This clonotype was seen repeatedly, ten times or more. V and J are TRBV9 and TRBJ2-3; 9 bases match TRBD2. Germline lookup yields CDR1 SGDLS and CDR2 YYNGEE. The CDR3 contains 16 residues. Trimming at V came to 3 bases and at J to 6 bases, leaving 11 bases not matched to a gene. CDR3 DNA: TGTGCCAGCAGCGAGGCGGGAGGGAGTTACAGGGATACGCAGTATTTT. Translating it yields CASSEAGGSYRDTQYF.

The rearrangement uses TRBV9 and TRBJ1-4; no definite D call. Trimming took off 3 bases at V and 0 bases at J, with 12 bases between the two ends. The CDR3 is 16 amino acids. CDR1 SGDLS and CDR2 YYNGEE come from the germline V gene. This CDR3 reads CASSATAVATNEKLFF. The DNA of the CDR3 is TGTGCCAGCAGCGCCACCGCGGTTGCAACTAATGAAAAACTGTTTTTT.

This clonotype has at least ten counts. J is TRBJ2-7 and V is TRBV6-2 or TRBV6-3; 7 positions match TRBD2. The CDR3 covers 15 residues. V shed 2 bases, J shed 0 bases, and the junction held 4 bases outside the gene matches. Germline loops: CDR1 MNHEY, CDR2 SVGEGT. CDR3 coding DNA: TGTGCCAGCAGTTACAATCGCGGGAGCTCCTACGAGCAGTACTTC. It is translated as CASSYNRGSSYEQYF.

The chain is built from TRBV12-3 or TRBV12-4 and TRBJ2-7; 7 bases fit TRBD1. The junction had 15 bases not matched to a gene; V was cut back by 9 bases and J by 4 bases. This CDR3 contains 15 residues. The chain's CDR3 is CARPESGGVIYEQYF. CDR3 sequence (DNA): TGTGCCAGACCGGAATCAGGGGGTGTTATATACGAGCAGTACTTC.

This clonotype was seen repeatedly, ten times or more. V gene TRBV7-2 combines with J gene TRBJ2-7; D unresolved. Trimming removed 5 bases at V and 3 bases at J, with 11 bases between. The length of the CDR3 is 13 residues. Germline CDR1 is SGHTA and CDR2 is FQGNSA. DNA of the CDR3: TGTGCCAGCAGCCCTCTATCGCGCTACGAGCAGTACTTC. It codes for CASSPLSRYEQYF.

Many counts were recorded for this clonotype. The CDR3 protein is CASSPSQGRNTEAFF. CDR3 coding DNA: TGCGCCAGCAGCCCCTCACAGGGGAGGAACACTGAAGCTTTCTTT. This chain uses TRBV5-1 with TRBJ1-1; 7 bases line up with TRBD1. Germline V lookup: CDR1 SGHRS, CDR2 YFSETQ. V lost 4 bases to trimming and J lost 1 base; unmatched junction nucleotides: 7. The CDR3 is 15 amino acids.

This clonotype has ten or more counts. J is TRBJ2-7 and V is TRBV7-6, with a tentative D call TRBD1 (6 bases). Germline CDR1 SGHVS, CDR2 FNYEAQ. The CDR3 extends over 15 amino acids. V dropped 4 bases and J dropped 3 bases, with 16 bases sitting between them. The CDR3 here is CASSSPSDRGYEQYF. The CDR3 coding sequence is TGTGCCAGCAGCTCCCCCTCGGACAGAGGCTACGAGCAGTACTTC.

This clonotype was picked up many times. CDR3 nucleotide sequence: TGCGCCAGCAGCTTGGGAGGATTAGGGAACACTGAAGCTTTCTTT. Translating it yields CASSLGGLGNTEAFF. The gene calls are TRBV5-1 and TRBJ1-1, with D hard to call. Trimming shortened V by 0 bases and J by 1 base, and 10 bases separated the two germline ends. From germline, CDR1 is SGHRS and CDR2 YFSETQ. This CDR3 has 15 amino acids. Combining the CDR3 with reference TRBV5-1 and TRBJ1-1 gives the whole variable domain KAGVTQTPRYLIKTRGQQVTLSCSPISGHRSVSWYQQTPGQGLQFLFEYFSETQRNKGNFPGRFSGRQFSNSRSEMNVSTLELGDSALYLCASSLGGLGNTEAFFGQGTRLTVV.

This clonotype has just a few counts. The V gene is TRBV11-2, the J gene TRBJ2-5; D is undetermined. CDR1 is SGHAT and CDR2 is FQNNGV in the germline V gene. The V and J ends lost 4 bases and 0 bases respectively, with 9 bases between them. The CDR3 totals 14 residues. The CDR3 protein is CASSSRRNQETQYF. The CDR3 nucleotides read TGTGCCAGCAGCTCACGAAGGAACCAAGAGACCCAGTACTTC. Full variable domain (remainder filled in from reference TRBV11-2 and TRBJ2-5): EAGVAQSPRYKIIEKRQSVAFWCNPISGHATLYWYQQILGQGPKLLIQFQNNGVVDDSQLPKDRFSAERLKGVDSTLKIQPAKLEDSAVYLCASSSRRNQETQYFGPGTRLLVL.

This clonotype was counted between two and nine times. J is TRBJ2-7 and V is TRBV5-1, with 9 bases that match TRBD1. The CDR3 contains 13 residues. Germline lookup yields CDR1 SGHRS and CDR2 YFSETQ. V dropped 4 bases and J dropped 6; count of bases not matched to a gene: 5. As DNA, the CDR3 is TGCGCCAGCAGCACAGGGACAGGGCGCGAGCAGTACTTC. Encoded protein: CASSTGTGREQYF.

This clonotype was seen ten or more times. The chain combines TRBV10-3 with TRBJ2-7; D not certain. Trimming left V 2 bases short and J 0 bases short, with 2 bases between. The germline gives CDR1 ENHRY, CDR2 SYGVKD. There are 12 residues in the CDR3. The CDR3 DNA reads as TGTGCCATCAGTGAGCCCTCCTACGAGCAGTACTTC. It is translated as CAISEPSYEQYF.

At least ten counts were recorded for this clonotype. The rearrangement joins TRBV4-2 to TRBJ1-5, with D possibly matching TRBD1 (6 bases). Trimming left V 3 bases short and J 2 bases short, with 11 bases between. This CDR3 is 15 amino acids long. CDR1 is LGHNA and CDR2 is YNFKEQ in the germline V gene. CDR3: CASSHGDTGNQPQHF. The DNA of the CDR3 is TGTGCCAGCAGCCATGGGGACACAGGCAATCAGCCCCAGCATTTT.

This clonotype was counted ten times or more. The V and J genes are TRBV12-3 or TRBV12-4 and TRBJ2-1; D gene ambiguous. The CDR3 has 13 residues. The V and J ends lost 7 bases and 2 bases respectively, with 9 bases between them. CDR3 region: CASNQGPYNEQFF. The CDR3 DNA sequence: TGTGCCAGCAACCAAGGACCCTACAATGAGCAGTTCTTC.

This clonotype was recorded at least ten times. The chain uses TRBV7-9 and TRBJ2-5; D is possibly TRBD1 (5 bases). CDR1 SEHNR and CDR2 FQNEAQ come from the germline V gene (reference sequence). The CDR3 extends over 14 amino acids. Between the trimmed V and J ends, which lost 8 bases and 5 bases, there was a span of 18 bases. The CDR3 region is CASFRQGGFETQYF. In DNA, the CDR3 is TGTGCCAGCTTCAGGCAGGGTGGATTTGAGACCCAGTACTTC.

This clonotype has at least ten counts. This chain joins TRBV7-7 and TRBJ2-1; D is unclear. Germline assignment: CDR1 SSHAT and CDR2 FNYEAQ (reference sequence). The V gene lost 3 bases and the J gene lost 0 bases, with 6 bases spanning the gap. This CDR3 comprises 14 residues. In nucleotides, the CDR3 is TGTGCCAGCAGCTTGTCAGACTCCTACAATGAGCAGTTCTTC. Translation: CASSLSDSYNEQFF.

In this sample, this clonotype turned up many times. CDR3 bases: TGTGCCAGCAGTTTACTATTGCTAGCGGGATACAATGAGCAGTTCTTC. It specifies CASSLLLLAGYNEQFF. This chain links TRBV12-3 or TRBV12-4 with TRBJ2-1, with 9 bases lining up with TRBD2. This CDR3 is built from 16 residues. Losses at the gene ends were 2 bases for V and 4 bases for J; bases not matched to a gene: 6.